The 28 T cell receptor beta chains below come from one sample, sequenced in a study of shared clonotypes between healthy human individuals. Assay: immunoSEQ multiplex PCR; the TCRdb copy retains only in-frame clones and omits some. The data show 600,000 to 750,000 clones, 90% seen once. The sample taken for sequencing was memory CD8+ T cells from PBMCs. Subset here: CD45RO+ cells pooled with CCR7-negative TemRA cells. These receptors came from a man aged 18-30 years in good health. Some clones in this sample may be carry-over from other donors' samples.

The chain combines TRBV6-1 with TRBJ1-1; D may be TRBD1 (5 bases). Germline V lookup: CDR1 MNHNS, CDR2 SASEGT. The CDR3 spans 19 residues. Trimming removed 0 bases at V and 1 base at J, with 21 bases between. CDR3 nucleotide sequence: TGTGCCAGCAGTGAAGCGCTTCTAGCGGGGTTCGGGGGGAACACTGAAGCTTTCTTT. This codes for CASSEALLAGFGGNTEAFF.

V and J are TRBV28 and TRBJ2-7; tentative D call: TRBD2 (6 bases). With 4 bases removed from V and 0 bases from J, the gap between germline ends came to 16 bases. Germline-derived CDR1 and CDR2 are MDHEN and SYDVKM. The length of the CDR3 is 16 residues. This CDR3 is CASSYNLARSSYEQYF. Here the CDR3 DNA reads TGTGCCAGCAGTTACAACCTAGCGAGGAGCTCCTACGAGCAGTACTTC.

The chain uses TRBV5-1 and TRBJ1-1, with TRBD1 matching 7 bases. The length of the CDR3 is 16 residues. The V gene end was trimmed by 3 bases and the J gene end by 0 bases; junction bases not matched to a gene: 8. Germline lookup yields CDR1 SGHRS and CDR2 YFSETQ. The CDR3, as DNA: TGCGCCAGCAGCTCGCCTCGGGACAGTATGAACACTGAAGCTTTCTTT. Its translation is CASSSPRDSMNTEAFF.

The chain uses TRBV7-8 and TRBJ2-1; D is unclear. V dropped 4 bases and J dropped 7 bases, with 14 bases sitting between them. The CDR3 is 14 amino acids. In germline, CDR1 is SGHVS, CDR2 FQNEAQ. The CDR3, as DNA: TGTGCCAGCAGCTCCCCCCAAAATTTGAATGAGCAGTTCTTC. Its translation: CASSSPQNLNEQFF.

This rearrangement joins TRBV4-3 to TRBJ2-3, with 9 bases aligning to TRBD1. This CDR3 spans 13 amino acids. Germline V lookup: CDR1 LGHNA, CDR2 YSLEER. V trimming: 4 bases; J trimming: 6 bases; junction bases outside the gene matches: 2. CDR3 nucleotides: TGCGCCAGCAGCCCAGGGACAGGGGATACGCAGTATTTT. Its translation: CASSPGTGDTQYF.

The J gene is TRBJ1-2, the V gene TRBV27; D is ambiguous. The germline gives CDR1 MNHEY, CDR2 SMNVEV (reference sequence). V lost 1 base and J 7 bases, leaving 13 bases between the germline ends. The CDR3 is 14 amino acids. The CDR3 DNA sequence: TGTGCCAGCAGTTTATACGGAGACGCCCGTGGCTACACCTTC. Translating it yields CASSLYGDARGYTF.

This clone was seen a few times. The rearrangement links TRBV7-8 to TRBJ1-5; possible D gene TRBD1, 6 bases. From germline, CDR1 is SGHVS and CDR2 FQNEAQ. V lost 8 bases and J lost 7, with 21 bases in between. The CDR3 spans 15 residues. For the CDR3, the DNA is TGTGCCAGCGTCCTAGGGCAGGGGAATGGACAGCCCCAGCATTTT. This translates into CASVLGQGNGQPQHF.

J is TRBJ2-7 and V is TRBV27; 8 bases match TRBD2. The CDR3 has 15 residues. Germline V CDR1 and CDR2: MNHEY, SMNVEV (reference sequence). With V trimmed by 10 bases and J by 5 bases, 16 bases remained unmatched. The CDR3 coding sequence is TGTGCCACCCCAGGCCGAGTAGCGGGAAAAAACGAGCAGTACTTC. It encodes CATPGRVAGKNEQYF.

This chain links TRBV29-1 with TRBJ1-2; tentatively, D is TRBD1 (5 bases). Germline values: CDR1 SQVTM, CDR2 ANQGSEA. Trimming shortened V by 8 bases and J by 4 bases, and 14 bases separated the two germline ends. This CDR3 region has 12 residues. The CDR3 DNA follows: TGCAGCACCTACGACAGAAGCTATGGCTACACCTTC. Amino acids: CSTYDRSYGYTF.

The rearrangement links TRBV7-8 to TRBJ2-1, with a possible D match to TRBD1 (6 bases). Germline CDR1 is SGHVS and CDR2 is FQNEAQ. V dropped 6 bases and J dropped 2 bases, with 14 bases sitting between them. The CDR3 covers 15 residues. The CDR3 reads CASRTTRDTYNEQFF. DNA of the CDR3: TGTGCCAGCAGAACTACTAGGGACACCTACAATGAGCAGTTCTTC. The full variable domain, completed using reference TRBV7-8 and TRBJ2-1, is GAGVSQSPRYKVAKRGQDVALRCDPISGHVSLFWYQQALGQGPEFLTYFQNEAQLDKSGLPSDRFFAERPEGSVSTLKIQRTQQEDSAVYLCASRTTRDTYNEQFFGPGTRLTVL.

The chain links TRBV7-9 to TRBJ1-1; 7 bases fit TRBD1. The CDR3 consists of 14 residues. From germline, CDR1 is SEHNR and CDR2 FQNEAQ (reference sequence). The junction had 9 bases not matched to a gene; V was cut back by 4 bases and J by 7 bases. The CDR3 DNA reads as TGTGCCAGCAGCTCCTTCGACAGGGCGGGTGAAGCTTTCTTT. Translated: CASSSFDRAGEAFF.

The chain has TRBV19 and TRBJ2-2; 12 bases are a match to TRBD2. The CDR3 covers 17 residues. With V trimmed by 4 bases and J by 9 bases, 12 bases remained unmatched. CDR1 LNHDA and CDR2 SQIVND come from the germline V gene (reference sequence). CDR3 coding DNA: TGTGCCAGTAGTACCTACCCTAGCGGGAGGGCCGCCCGGGAGCTGTTTTTT. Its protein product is CASSTYPSGRAARELFF.

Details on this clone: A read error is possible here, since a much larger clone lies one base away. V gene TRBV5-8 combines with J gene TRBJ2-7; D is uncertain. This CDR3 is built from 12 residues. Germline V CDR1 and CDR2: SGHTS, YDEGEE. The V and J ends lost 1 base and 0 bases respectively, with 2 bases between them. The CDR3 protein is CASSLPSYEQYF. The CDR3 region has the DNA TGTGCCAGCAGCTTGCCCTCCTACGAGCAGTACTTC.

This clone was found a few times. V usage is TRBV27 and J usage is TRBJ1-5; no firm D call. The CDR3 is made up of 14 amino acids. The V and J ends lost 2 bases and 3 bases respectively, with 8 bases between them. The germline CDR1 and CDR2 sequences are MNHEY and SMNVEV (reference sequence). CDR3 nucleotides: TGTGCCAGCAGTTTAGCGGGTCCCAATCAGCCCCAGCATTTT. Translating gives CASSLAGPNQPQHF.

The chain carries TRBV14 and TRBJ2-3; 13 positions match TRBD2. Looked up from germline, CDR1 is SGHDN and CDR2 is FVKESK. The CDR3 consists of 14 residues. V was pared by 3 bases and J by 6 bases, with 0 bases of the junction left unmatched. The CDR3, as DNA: TGTGCCAGCAGCCAGACTAGCGGGAGGGATACGCAGTATTTT. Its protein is CASSQTSGRDTQYF.

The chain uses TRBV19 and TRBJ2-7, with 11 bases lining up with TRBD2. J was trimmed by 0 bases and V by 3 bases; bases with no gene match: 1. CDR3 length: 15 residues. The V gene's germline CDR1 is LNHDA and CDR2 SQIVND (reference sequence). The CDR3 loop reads CASSISGRASYEQYF. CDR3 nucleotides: TGTGCCAGTAGTATTAGCGGGAGGGCCTCCTACGAGCAGTACTTC. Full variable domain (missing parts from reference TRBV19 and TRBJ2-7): DGGITQSPKYLFRKEGQNVTLSCEQNLNHDAMYWYRQDPGQGLRLIYYSQIVNDFQKGDIAEGYSVSREKKESFPLTVTSAQKNPTAFYLCASSISGRASYEQYFGPGTRLTVT.

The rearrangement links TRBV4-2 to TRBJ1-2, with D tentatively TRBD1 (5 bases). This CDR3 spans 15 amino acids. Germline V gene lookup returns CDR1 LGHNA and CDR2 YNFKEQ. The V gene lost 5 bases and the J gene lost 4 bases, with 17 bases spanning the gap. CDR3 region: CASSSRASGGYGYTF. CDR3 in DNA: TGTGCCAGCAGCTCGCGGGCCTCGGGGGGCTATGGCTACACCTTC.

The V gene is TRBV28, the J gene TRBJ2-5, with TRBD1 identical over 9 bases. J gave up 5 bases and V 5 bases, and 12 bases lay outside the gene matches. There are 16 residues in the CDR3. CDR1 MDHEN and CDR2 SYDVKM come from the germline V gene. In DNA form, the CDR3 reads TGTGCCAGCAGTCAGTCGACAGGGGGAAGGTTCGAGACCCAGTACTTC. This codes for CASSQSTGGRFETQYF.

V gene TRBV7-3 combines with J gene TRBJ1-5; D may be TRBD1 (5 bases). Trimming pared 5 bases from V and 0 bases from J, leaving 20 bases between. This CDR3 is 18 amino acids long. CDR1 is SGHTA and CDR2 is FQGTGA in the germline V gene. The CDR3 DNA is TGTGCCAGCAGCCCCCAGGAGGCACAGGCGAGTAGCAATCAGCCCCAGCATTTT. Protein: CASSPQEAQASSNQPQHF.

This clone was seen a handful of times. This chain's CDR3 is CASSFPTGANQPQHF. CDR3 in DNA: TGTGCCAGCAGTTTCCCGACAGGGGCTAATCAGCCCCAGCATTTT. V usage is TRBV28 and J usage is TRBJ1-5; 8 bases fit TRBD1. V gave up 3 bases and J gave up 4 bases; unmatched junction bases: 5. In germline, CDR1 is MDHEN, CDR2 SYDVKM. The CDR3 contains 15 residues.

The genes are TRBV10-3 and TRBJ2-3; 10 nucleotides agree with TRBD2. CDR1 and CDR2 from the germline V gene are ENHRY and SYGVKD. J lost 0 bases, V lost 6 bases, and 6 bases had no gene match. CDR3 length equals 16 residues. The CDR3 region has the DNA TGTGCCATCAGCGGGACTAGCGTTTCTAGCACAGATACGCAGTATTTT. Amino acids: CAISGTSVSSTDTQYF.

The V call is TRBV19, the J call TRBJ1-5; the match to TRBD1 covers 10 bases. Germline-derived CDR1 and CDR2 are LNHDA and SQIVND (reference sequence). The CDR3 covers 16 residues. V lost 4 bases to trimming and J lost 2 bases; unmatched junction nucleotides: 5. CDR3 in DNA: TGTGCCAGTAGTAACCGGGACAGGGGACGCAATCAGCCCCAGCATTTT. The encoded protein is CASSNRDRGRNQPQHF.

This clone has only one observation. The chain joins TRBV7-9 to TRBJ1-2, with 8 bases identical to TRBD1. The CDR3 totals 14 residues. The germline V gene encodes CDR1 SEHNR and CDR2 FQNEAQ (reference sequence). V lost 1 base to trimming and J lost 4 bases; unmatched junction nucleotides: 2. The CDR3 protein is CASSLVGQAYGYTF. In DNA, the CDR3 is TGTGCCAGCAGCTTAGTGGGACAGGCCTATGGCTACACCTTC.

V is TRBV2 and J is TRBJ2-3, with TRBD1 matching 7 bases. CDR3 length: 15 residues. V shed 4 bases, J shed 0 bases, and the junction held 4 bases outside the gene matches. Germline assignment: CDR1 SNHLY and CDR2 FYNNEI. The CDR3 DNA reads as TGTGCCAGCAGTGTACAGGGGTATAGCACAGATACGCAGTATTTT. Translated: CASSVQGYSTDTQYF.

The CDR3 region is CASSQGWGGETQYF. The CDR3 nucleotides read TGCGCCAGCAGCCAAGGGTGGGGGGGAGAGACCCAGTACTTC. V is TRBV4-3 and J is TRBJ2-5; 7 bases are a match to TRBD2. The CDR3 has 14 residues. Trimming removed 1 base from V and 4 bases from J; junction bases left unmatched: 3. Germline CDR1 and CDR2: LGHNA and YSLEER.

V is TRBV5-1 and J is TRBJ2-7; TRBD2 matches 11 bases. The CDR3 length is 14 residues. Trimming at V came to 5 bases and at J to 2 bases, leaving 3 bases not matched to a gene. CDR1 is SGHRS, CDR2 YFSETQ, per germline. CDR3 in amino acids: CASSETSGTYEQYF. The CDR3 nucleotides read TGCGCCAGCAGTGAGACTAGCGGGACCTACGAGCAGTACTTC.

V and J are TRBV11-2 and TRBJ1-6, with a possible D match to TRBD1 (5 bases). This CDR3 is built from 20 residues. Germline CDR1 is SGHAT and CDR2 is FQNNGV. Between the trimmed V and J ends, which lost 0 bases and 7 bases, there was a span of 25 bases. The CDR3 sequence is CASSLDYPSGQGNPNSPLHF. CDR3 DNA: TGTGCCAGCAGCTTAGATTACCCCTCAGGGCAGGGAAACCCCAATTCACCCCTCCACTTT.

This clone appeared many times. DNA for the CDR3: TGCGCCAGCAGCCAAGTGGCAATCTCTGGAAACACCATATATTTT. It specifies CASSQVAISGNTIYF. The chain carries TRBV4-1 and TRBJ1-3; no firm D call. Germline-derived CDR1 and CDR2 are MGHRA and YSYEKL. This CDR3 region has 15 residues. V gave up 1 base and J gave up 0 bases, with 7 bases separating them.